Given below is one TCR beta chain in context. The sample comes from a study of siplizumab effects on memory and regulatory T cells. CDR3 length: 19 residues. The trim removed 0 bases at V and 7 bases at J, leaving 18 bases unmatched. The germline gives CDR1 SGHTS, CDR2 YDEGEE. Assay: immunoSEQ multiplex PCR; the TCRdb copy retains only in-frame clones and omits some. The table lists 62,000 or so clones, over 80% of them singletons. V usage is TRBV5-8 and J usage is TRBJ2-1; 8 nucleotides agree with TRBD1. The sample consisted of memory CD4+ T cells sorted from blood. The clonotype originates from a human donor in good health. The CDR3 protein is CASSLAVMAGGFGGNEQFF. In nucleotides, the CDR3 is TGTGCCAGCAGCTTGGCTGTCATGGCAGGGGGCTTCGGAGGTAATGAGCAGTTCTTC.